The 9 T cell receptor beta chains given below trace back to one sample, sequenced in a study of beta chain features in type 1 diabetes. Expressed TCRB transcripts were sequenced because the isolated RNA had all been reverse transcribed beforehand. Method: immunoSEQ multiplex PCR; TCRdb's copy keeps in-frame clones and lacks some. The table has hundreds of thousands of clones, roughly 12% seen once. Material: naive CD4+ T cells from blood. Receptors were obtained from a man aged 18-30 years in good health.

The DNA for the CDR3 is TGTGCCAGCCAACCTCTAGCGGGGGGAAACAATGAGCAGTTCTTC. It encodes CASQPLAGGNNEQFF. This sequence joins TRBV9 and TRBJ2-1, with TRBD2 matching over 11 bases. The length of the CDR3 is 15 residues. V was clipped by 7 bases and J by 5 bases; unmatched bases: 8. The germline CDR1 and CDR2 sequences are SGDLS and YYNGEE.

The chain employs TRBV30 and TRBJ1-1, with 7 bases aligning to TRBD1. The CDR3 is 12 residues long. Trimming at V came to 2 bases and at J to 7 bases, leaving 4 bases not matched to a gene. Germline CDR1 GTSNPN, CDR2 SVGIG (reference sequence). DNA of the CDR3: TGTGCCTGGAGTCGACAGGGACTTGAAGCTTTCTTT. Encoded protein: CAWSRQGLEAFF.

The CDR3 reads CATRGQGSSYNEQFF. The CDR3 region has the DNA TGTGCCACCCGGGGACAGGGCAGCTCCTACAATGAGCAGTTCTTC. The chain recombines TRBV27 with TRBJ2-1; TRBD1 matches 9 bases. V trimming: 10 bases; J trimming: 0 bases; junction bases outside the gene matches: 7. This CDR3 contains 15 residues. Germline loops: CDR1 MNHEY, CDR2 SMNVEV (reference sequence).

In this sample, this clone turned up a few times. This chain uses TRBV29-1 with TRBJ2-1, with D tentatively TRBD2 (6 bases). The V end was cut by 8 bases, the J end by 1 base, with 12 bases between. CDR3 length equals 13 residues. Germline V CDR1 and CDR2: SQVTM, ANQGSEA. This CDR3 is CSCIGSSYNEQFF. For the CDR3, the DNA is TGCAGCTGTATCGGGAGTTCCTACAATGAGCAGTTCTTC.

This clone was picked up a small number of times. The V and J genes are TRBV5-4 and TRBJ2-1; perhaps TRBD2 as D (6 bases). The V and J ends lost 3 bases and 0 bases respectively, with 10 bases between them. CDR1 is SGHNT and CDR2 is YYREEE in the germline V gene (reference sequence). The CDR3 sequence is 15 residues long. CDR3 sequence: CASSSPGDSYNEQFF. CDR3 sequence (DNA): TGTGCCAGCAGCTCCCCGGGGGACTCCTACAATGAGCAGTTCTTC.

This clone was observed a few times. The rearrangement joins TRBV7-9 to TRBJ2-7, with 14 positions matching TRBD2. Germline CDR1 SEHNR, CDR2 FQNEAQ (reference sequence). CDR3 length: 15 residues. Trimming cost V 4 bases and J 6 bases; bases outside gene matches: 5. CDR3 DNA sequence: TGTGCCAGCAGCTCGGGACTAGCGGGAGAATTCGAGCAGTACTTC. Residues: CASSSGLAGEFEQYF.

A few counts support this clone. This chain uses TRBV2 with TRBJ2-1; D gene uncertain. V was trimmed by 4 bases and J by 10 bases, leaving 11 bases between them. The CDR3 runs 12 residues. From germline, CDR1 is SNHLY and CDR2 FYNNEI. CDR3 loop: CASSGAEFEQFF. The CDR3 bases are TGTGCCAGCAGTGGGGCCGAGTTCGAGCAGTTCTTC.

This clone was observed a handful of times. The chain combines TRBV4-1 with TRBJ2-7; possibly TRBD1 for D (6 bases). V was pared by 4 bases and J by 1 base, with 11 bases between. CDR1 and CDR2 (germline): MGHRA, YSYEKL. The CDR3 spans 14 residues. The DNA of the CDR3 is TGCGCCAGCAGCCCGGGGACATATTCCTACGAGCAGTACTTC. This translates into CASSPGTYSYEQYF.

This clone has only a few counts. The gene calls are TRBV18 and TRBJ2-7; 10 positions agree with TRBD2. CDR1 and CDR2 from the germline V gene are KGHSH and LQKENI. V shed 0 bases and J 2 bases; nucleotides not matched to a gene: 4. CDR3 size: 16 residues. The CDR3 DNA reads TGTGCCAGCTCACCACCGTACAGCGGGAGGGCCTACGAGCAGTACTTC. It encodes CASSPPYSGRAYEQYF.